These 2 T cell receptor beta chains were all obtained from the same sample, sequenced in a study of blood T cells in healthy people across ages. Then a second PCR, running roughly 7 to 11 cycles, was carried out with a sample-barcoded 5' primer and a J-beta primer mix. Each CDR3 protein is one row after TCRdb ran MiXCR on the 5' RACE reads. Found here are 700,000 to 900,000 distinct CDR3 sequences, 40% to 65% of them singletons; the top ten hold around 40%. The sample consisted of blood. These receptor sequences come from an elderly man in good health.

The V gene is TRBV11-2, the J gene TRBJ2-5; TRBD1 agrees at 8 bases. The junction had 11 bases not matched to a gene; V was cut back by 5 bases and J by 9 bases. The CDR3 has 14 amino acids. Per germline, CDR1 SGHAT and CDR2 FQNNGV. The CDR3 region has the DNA TGTGCCAGCAGCCCCGACAGGGGCCCGGCGTCCCAGTACTTC. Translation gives CASSPDRGPASQYF.

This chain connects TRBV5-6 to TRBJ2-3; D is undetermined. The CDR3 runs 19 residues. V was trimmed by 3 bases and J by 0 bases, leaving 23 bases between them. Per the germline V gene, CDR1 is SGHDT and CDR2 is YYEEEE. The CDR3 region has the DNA TGTGCCAGCAGCTCTGTAGGCACGGTCCTTTGGTCTAGCACAGATACGCAGTATTTT. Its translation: CASSSVGTVLWSSTDTQYF.